The source of this T cell receptor beta chain is a study of regulatory T cells in long-lasting Graves disease. As for the study in general: Those Graves' patients who were newly diagnosed had been on antithyroid drugs under 3 months.

Libraries of TCR beta came from iRepertoire HTBI primers plus Arm-PCR of CDR3 regions. TCRdb ran MiXCR on the multiplex PCR reads and lists one entry per CDR3 protein. The table includes about 240,000 distinct CDR3 sequences, over 20% detected once. This clonotype was observed a handful of times. A read error may explain this, as a much larger clone is one base away. Time point noted: newly diagnosed GD, antithyroid drugs for less than 3 months. From PBMCs, RNA was extracted and then used to make the TCR library. CDR1 is ENHRY and CDR2 is SYGVKD in the germline V gene. CDR3 length: 19 residues. The V gene lost 5 bases and the J gene lost 4 bases, with 29 bases spanning the gap.

The starting material was peripheral blood mononuclear cells (PBMCs), obtained at new diagnosis, from a patient treated with antithyroid drugs. This rearrangement joins TRBV10-3 to TRBJ1-2; tentatively, D is TRBD1 (6 bases). The sequence was collected from a female donor with Graves disease. The CDR3 loop is CAISINSRDTPTPTYGYTF. The CDR3 DNA reads TGTGCCATCAGTATCAATAGTAGGGACACTCCCACCCCTACCTATGGCTACACCTTC.